The 13 T cell receptor beta chains reported below all come from one sample, sequenced in a study of Graves' ophthalmopathy and Graves' hyperthyroidism. TCR beta CDR3 amplification used RNA transcripts. Amplification began with first-round RT-PCR using HTBI primers, then second-round multiplex PCR was performed. In TCRdb, the multiplex PCR reads were re-called with MiXCR into one record per CDR3 protein. The table shows about 620,000 distinct CDR3 sequences, with approximately 21% occurring only once. The sequenced sample consisted of peripheral blood. All receptors derive from a woman between 18 and 29 years old with stable Graves' hyperthyroidism. Some clones in this sample may be carry-over from other donors' samples.

This clonotype has at least ten counts. The chain links TRBV20-1 to TRBJ1-1; D may be TRBD1 (6 bases). Trimming took 2 bases from V and 5 from J, leaving 15 bases between them. Germline values: CDR1 DFQATT, CDR2 SNEGSKA (reference sequence). The CDR3 runs 14 residues. CDR3 in amino acids: CSARPTGRETEAFF. Here the CDR3 DNA reads TGCAGTGCTAGACCCACAGGGAGGGAAACTGAAGCTTTCTTT.

The sample holds a few counts of this clonotype. The chain has TRBV6-2 or TRBV6-3 and TRBJ2-6, with TRBD1 as a possible D gene (6 bases). Germline loops: CDR1 MNHEY, CDR2 SVGEGT. V lost 0 bases, J lost 0 bases, and 18 bases lay in between. This CDR3 region has 20 residues. In nucleotides, the CDR3 is TGTGCCAGCAGTTACTCGGCCGGGACACCCAGATCCTCTGGGGCCAACGTCCTGACTTTC. Translation: CASSYSAGTPRSSGANVLTF.

This clonotype occurred many times. V gene TRBV14 combines with J gene TRBJ2-6; 9 bases agree with TRBD2. J gave up 0 bases and V 4 bases, and 7 bases lay outside the gene matches. Per germline, CDR1 SGHDN and CDR2 FVKESK. The CDR3 is 18 residues long. CDR3 coding DNA: TGTGCCAGCAGCCGAGCGGGGGGTTGGGCCTCTGGGGCCAACGTCCTGACTTTC. Translation gives CASSRAGGWASGANVLTF.

This clonotype was seen at least ten times. This chain connects TRBV20-1 to TRBJ2-4; the match to TRBD2 covers 9 bases. Germline-derived CDR1 and CDR2 are DFQATT and SNEGSKA (reference sequence). This CDR3 contains 13 residues. J lost 5 bases, V lost 5 bases, and 4 bases had no gene match. CDR3 nucleotide sequence: TGCAGTGCTCTGACTAGCGGCCAAAACATTCAGTACTTC. Amino acids: CSALTSGQNIQYF.

J is TRBJ1-1 and V is TRBV6-2 or TRBV6-3; 8 nucleotides line up with TRBD1. This CDR3 contains 18 residues. Trimming took 5 bases from V and 3 from J; bases not matched to a gene: 17. Germline V gene data show CDR1 as MNHEY and CDR2 as SVGEGT. The CDR3 DNA is TGTGCCAGCAGTCTCGTAAAAGGACAGGGTCTCAGGTACACTGAAGCTTTCTTT. Amino acid sequence: CASSLVKGQGLRYTEAFF.

Notes on this clonotype: One base away lies a much larger clone, so this may be a sequencing read error. The chain joins TRBV20-1 to TRBJ1-2, with D hard to call. Germline V lookup: CDR1 DFQATT, CDR2 SNEGSKA (reference sequence). The CDR3 has 11 residues. The CDR3 here is CSAPVSYGFTF. CDR3 DNA: TGCAGTGCCCCGGTCTCTTATGGCTTCACCTTC.

This clonotype was seen repeatedly, ten times or more. The gene calls are TRBV20-1 and TRBJ1-1; no reliable D call. CDR1 and CDR2 (germline): DFQATT, SNEGSKA (reference sequence). V lost 0 bases, J lost 2 bases, and 10 bases lay in between. This CDR3 has 14 residues. CDR3 amino acids: CSARDWTANTEAFF. The CDR3 DNA is TGCAGTGCTAGAGATTGGACGGCAAACACTGAAGCTTTCTTT.

This clonotype was counted a few times. The CDR3, as DNA: TGTGCCAGCAGCCCCCTCGAACAGTGGGCGAAAGCTTTCTTT. Protein: CASSPLEQWAKAFF. V gene TRBV6-1 combines with J gene TRBJ1-1; D remains unclear. The germline CDR1 and CDR2 sequences are MNHNS and SASEGT. There are 14 residues in the CDR3. V gave up 6 bases and J gave up 9 bases, with 20 bases separating them.

This chain uses TRBV4-3 with TRBJ1-1, with D perhaps matching TRBD1 (5 bases). Trimming took 3 bases from V and 1 from J, leaving 15 bases between them. Germline lookup yields CDR1 LGHNA and CDR2 YSLEER. This CDR3 has 16 amino acids. The CDR3 nucleotides read TGCGCCAGCAGCCAGGCATGGACACAATCGAACACTGAAGCTTTCTTT. Amino acid sequence: CASSQAWTQSNTEAFF.

This clonotype was picked up one time. The chain carries TRBV7-2 and TRBJ2-5; 7 positions agree with TRBD1. Unmatched junction bases numbered 3, after V lost 2 bases and J lost 0 bases. CDR3 length: 15 amino acids. Germline V gives CDR1 SGHTA, CDR2 FQGNSA. The CDR3 coding sequence is TGTGCCAGCAGCTTACGGGACAGCCACCAAGAGACCCAGTACTTC. Its translation: CASSLRDSHQETQYF.

In this sample, this clonotype turned up many times. The rearrangement uses TRBV20-1 and TRBJ2-7; D remains unclear. The CDR3 contains 12 residues. Germline V gene sequence: CDR1 DFQATT, CDR2 SNEGSKA (reference sequence). The ends were cut back, 1 base at V and 4 bases at J, with 8 bases in the middle. The CDR3 reads CSARAGQYEQYF. The CDR3 DNA is TGCAGTGCTAGAGCGGGTCAATACGAGCAGTACTTC.

This clonotype appeared a single time. The CDR3 DNA sequence: TGTGCCACCACGGACGGAGTGTATGGCTACACCTTC. It specifies CATTDGVYGYTF. The rearrangement joins TRBV27 to TRBJ1-2; D call uncertain. Germline assignment: CDR1 MNHEY and CDR2 SMNVEV (reference sequence). This CDR3 is 12 amino acids long. V lost 10 bases, J lost 5 bases, and 14 bases lay in between.

This clonotype came up a few times. The chain carries TRBV6-2 or TRBV6-3 and TRBJ1-5; weak D call: TRBD1 (6 bases). Trimming removed 6 bases from V and 4 bases from J, with 16 bases in between. This CDR3 has 15 amino acids. Germline V gives CDR1 MNHEY, CDR2 SVGEGT. The CDR3 region has the DNA TGTGCCAGCAGAAGTCCTAGACAGGCTAATCAGCCCCAGCATTTT. Its translation: CASRSPRQANQPQHF.